This entry concerns a single TCR beta chain. Germline CDR1 is MNHEY and CDR2 is SVGAGI. Deletions cut 6 bases from V and 3 bases from J, with 12 bases between. The CDR3 runs 13 residues. Here immunoSEQ multiplex PCR was the method, and the copy in TCRdb shows in-frame clones only, minus some. The repertoire holds roughly 100,000 clones, about 86% seen once, with over 1% in the top ten. The data were obtained in a study of control samples from healthy donors and cancer patients. Sequenced sample: blood. This clonotype was obtained from a woman aged 50 to 60 in good health. The chain carries TRBV6-5 and TRBJ2-7; maybe TRBD1 (5 bases). As DNA, the CDR3 is TGTGCCAGCAGAACCGGACACGTCTACGAGCAGTACTTC. This sequence encodes CASRTGHVYEQYF.